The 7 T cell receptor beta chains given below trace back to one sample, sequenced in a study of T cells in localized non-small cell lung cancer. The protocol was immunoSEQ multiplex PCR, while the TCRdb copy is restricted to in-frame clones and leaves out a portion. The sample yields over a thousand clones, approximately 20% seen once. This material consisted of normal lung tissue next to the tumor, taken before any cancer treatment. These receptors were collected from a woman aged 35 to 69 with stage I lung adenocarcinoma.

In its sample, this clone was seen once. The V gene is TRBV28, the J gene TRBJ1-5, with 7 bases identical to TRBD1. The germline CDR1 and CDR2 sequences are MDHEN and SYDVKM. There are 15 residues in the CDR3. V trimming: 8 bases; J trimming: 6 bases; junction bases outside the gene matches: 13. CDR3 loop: CASRPTGAGTQPQHF. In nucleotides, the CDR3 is TGTGCCAGCCGACCTACAGGGGCTGGAACTCAGCCCCAGCATTTT.

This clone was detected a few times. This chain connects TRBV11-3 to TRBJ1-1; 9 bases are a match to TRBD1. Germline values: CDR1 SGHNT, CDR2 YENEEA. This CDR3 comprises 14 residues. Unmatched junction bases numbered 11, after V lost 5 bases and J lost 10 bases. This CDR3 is CASSRRGTGNRAFF. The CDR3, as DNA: TGTGCCAGCAGCCGAAGGGGGACAGGGAATAGAGCTTTCTTT.

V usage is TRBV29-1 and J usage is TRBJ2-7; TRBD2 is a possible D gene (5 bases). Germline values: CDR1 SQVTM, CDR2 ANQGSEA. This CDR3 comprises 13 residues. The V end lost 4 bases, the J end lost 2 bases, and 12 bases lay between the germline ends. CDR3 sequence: CSVGFRGAYEQYF. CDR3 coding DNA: TGCAGCGTTGGTTTTCGGGGAGCCTACGAGCAGTACTTC.

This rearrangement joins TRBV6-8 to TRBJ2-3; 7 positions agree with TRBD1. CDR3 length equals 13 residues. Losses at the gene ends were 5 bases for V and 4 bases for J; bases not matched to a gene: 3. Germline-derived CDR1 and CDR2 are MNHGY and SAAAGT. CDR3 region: CASSEGAADTQYF. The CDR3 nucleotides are TGTGCCAGCAGTGAGGGGGCGGCAGATACGCAGTATTTT.

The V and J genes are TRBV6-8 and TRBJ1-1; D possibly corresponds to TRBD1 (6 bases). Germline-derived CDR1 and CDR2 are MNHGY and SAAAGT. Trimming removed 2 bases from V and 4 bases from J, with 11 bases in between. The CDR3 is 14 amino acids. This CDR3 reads CASSYVAGATEAFF. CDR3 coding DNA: TGTGCCAGCAGTTACGTCGCGGGGGCCACTGAAGCTTTCTTT.

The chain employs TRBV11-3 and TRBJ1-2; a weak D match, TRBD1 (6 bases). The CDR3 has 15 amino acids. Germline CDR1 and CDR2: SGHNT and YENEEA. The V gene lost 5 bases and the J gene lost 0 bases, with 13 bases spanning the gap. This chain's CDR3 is CASSLGYRANYGYTF. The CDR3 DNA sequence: TGTGCCAGCAGCCTAGGTTACAGGGCTAACTATGGCTACACCTTC.

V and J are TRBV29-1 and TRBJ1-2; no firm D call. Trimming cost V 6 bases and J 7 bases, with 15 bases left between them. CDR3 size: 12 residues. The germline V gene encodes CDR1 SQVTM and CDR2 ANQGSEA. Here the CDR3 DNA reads TGCAGCGTGGCCGGCCAGGACGTTGGCTACACCTTC. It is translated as CSVAGQDVGYTF. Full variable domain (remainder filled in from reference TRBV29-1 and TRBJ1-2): SAVISQKPSRDICQRGTSLTIQCQVDSQVTMMFWYRQQPGQSLTLIATANQGSEATYESGFVIDKFPISRPNLTFSTLTVSNMSPEDSSIYLCSVAGQDVGYTFGSGTRLTVV.